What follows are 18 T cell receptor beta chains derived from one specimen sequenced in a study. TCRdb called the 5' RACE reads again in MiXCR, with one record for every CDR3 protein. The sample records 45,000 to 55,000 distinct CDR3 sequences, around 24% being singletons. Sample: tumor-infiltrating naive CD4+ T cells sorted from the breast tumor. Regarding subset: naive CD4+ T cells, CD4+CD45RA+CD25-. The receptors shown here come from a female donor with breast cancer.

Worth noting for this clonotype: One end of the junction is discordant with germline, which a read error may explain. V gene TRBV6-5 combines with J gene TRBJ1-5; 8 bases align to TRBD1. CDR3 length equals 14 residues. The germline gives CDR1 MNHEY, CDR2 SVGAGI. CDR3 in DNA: TGTGCCGGCAGTTACTCAGGGGGCGATCAGCCCCAGCATTTT. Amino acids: CAGSYSGGDQPQHF.

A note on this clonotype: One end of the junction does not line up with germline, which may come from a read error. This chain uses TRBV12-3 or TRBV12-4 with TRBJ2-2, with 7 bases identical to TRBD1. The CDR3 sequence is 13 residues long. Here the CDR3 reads CASRTGWTGELLF. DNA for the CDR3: TGTGCCAGCAGGACAGGGTGGACCGGGGAGCTGCTTTTT.

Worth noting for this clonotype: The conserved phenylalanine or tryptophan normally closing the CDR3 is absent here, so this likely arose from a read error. CDR3 bases: TGCAGTGCTAGAGATGGGCGGCCAAATTCGGATGAGCAGTTCCTC. It specifies CSARDGRPNSDEQFL. This chain joins TRBV20-1 and TRBJ2-1; no clear D. CDR1 is DFQATT, CDR2 SNEGSKA, per germline (reference sequence). The length of the CDR3 is 15 residues. V was pared by 0 bases and J by 8 bases, with 17 bases between.

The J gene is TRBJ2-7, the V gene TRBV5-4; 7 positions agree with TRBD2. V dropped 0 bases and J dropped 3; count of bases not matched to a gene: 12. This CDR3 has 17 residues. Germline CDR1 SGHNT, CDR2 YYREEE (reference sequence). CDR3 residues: CASSLGVAGVEYYEQYF. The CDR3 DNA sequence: TGTGCCAGCAGCTTGGGGGTGGCGGGGGTCGAATACTACGAGCAGTACTTC.

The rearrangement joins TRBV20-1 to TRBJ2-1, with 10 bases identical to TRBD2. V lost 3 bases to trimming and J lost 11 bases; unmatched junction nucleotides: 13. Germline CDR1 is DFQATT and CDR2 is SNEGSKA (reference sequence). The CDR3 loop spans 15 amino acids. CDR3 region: CSARASSGSGRQQFF. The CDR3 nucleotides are TGCAGTGCTAGGGCCTCTAGCGGGAGCGGAAGGCAGCAGTTCTTC.

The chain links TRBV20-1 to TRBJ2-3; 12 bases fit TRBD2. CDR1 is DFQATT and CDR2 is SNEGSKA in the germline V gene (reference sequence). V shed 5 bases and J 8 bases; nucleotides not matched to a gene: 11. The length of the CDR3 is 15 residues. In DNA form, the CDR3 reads TGCAGTGCTGGGAGACTAGCGGGAGCCTCTCGTACGCAGTATTTT. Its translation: CSAGRLAGASRTQYF.

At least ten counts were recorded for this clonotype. CDR3 sequence: CASSVADPGDEQFF. The CDR3 DNA reads TGTGCCAGCAGCGTAGCTGACCCGGGGGATGAGCAGTTCTTC. The chain carries TRBV9 and TRBJ2-1; maybe TRBD2 (6 bases). The CDR3 sequence is 14 residues long. V was pared by 0 bases and J by 8 bases, with 12 bases between. Germline V gene data show CDR1 as SGDLS and CDR2 as YYNGEE.

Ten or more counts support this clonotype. The CDR3 spells CASSQSAGLARNEQFF. In DNA form, the CDR3 reads TGTGCCAGCAGCCAATCCGCGGGACTAGCGAGGAATGAGCAGTTCTTC. The rearrangement links TRBV7-2 to TRBJ2-1; 10 bases are a match to TRBD2. Looked up from germline, CDR1 is SGHTA and CDR2 is FQGNSA. This CDR3 region has 16 residues. V shed 5 bases and J 7 bases; nucleotides not matched to a gene: 11. Filled out from reference TRBV7-2 and TRBJ2-1, the complete variable domain reads GAGVSQSPSNKVTEKGKDVELRCDPISGHTALYWYRQSLGQGLEFLIYFQGNSAPDKSGLPSDRFSAERTGGSVSTLTIQRTQQEDSAVYLCASSQSAGLARNEQFFGPGTRLTVL.

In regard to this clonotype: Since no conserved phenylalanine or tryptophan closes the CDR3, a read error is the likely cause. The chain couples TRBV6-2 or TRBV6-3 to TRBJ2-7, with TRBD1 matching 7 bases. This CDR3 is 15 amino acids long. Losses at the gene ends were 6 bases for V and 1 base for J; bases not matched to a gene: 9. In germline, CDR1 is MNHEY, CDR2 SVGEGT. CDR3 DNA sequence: TGTGCCAGCAGCCCCGCCGGGACAGCTTCCTACGAGCAGTACTGC. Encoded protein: CASSPAGTASYEQYC.

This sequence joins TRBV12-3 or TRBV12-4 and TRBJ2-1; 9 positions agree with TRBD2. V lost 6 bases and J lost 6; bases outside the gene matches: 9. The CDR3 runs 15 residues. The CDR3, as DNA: TGTGCCAGCAGCTATGGGCGGGGGGGAGGCAATGAGCAGTTCTTC. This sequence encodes CASSYGRGGGNEQFF.

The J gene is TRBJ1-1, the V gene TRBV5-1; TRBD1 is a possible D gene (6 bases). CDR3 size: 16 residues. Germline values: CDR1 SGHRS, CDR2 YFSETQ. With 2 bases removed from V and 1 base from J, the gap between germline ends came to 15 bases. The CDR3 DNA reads TGCGCCAGCAGCTTTTGGGGGCAAAGGGGGAACACTGAAGCTTTCTTT. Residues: CASSFWGQRGNTEAFF.

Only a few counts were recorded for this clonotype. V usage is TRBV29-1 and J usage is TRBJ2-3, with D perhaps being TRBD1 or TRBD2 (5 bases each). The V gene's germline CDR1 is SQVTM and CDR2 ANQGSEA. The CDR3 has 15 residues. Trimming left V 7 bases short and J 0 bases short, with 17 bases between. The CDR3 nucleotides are TGCAGCGCGTCTCGGGACGGGTGTAGCACAGATACGCAGTATTTT. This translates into CSASRDGCSTDTQYF.

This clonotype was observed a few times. CDR3 bases: TGTGCCAGCAGCTCCCAGAGGCGTGCCTACGAGCAGTACTTC. It specifies CASSSQRRAYEQYF. The chain combines TRBV7-8 with TRBJ2-7; D remains ambiguous. Germline V gene lookup returns CDR1 SGHVS and CDR2 FQNEAQ. The CDR3 is made up of 14 amino acids. V was clipped by 4 bases and J by 2 bases, with 12 bases between them.

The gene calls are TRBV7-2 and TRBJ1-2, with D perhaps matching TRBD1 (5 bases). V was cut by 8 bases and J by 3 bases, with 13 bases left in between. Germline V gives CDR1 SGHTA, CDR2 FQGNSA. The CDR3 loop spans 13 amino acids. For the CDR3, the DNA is TGTGCCAGCGGTGGTGGGGCCCACTATGGCTACACCTTC. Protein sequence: CASGGGAHYGYTF.

The chain's CDR3 is CSAAHLTSGEYEQYF. In DNA, the CDR3 is TGCAGTGCCGCACATCTGACAAGCGGAGAATACGAGCAGTACTTC. V usage is TRBV20-1 and J usage is TRBJ2-7; perhaps TRBD2 as D (5 bases). The V end lost 6 bases, the J end lost 4 bases, and 22 bases lay between the germline ends. The CDR3 runs 15 residues. Per the germline V gene, CDR1 is DFQATT and CDR2 is SNEGSKA (reference sequence).

Here the CDR3 reads CASSLGRDKETQYF. CDR3 in DNA: TGTGCCAGCAGCTTAGGCCGGGACAAAGAGACCCAGTACTTC. This chain joins TRBV7-2 and TRBJ2-5, with TRBD1 as a possible D gene (6 bases). The CDR3 loop spans 14 amino acids. Germline V gives CDR1 SGHTA, CDR2 FQGNSA. Trimming took off 1 base at V and 3 bases at J, with 9 bases between the two ends.

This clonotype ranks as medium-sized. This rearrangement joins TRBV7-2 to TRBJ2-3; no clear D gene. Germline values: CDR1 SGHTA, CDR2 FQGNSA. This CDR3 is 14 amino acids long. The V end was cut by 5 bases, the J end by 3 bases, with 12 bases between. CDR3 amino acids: CASSPGPTTDTQYF. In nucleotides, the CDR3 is TGTGCCAGCAGCCCCGGGCCTACGACAGATACGCAGTATTTT. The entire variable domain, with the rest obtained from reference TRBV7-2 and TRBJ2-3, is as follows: GAGVSQSPSNKVTEKGKDVELRCDPISGHTALYWYRQSLGQGLEFLIYFQGNSAPDKSGLPSDRFSAERTGGSVSTLTIQRTQQEDSAVYLCASSPGPTTDTQYFGPGTRLTVL.

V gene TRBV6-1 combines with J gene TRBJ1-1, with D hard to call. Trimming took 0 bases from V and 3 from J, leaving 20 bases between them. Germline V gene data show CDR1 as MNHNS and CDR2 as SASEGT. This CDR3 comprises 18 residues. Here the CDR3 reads CASSEAHRPDSWDTEAFF. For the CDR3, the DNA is TGTGCCAGCAGTGAAGCCCATCGTCCCGATTCTTGGGACACTGAAGCTTTCTTT.